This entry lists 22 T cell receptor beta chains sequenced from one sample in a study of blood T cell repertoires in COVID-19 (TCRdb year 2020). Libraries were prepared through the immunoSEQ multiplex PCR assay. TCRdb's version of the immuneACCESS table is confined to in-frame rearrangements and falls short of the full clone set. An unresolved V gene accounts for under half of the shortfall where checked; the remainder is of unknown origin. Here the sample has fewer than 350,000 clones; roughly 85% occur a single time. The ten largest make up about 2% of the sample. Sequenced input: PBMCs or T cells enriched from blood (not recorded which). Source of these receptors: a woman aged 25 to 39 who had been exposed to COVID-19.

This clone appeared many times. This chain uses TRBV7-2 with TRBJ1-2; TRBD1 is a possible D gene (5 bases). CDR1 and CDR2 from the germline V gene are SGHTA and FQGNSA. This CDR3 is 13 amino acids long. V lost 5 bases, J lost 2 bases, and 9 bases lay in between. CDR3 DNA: TGTGCCAGCAGCATCGGGGGGAACTATGGCTACACCTTC. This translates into CASSIGGNYGYTF. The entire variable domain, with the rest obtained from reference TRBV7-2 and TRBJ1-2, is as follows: GAGVSQSPSNKVTEKGKDVELRCDPISGHTALYWYRQSLGQGLEFLIYFQGNSAPDKSGLPSDRFSAERTGGSVSTLTIQRTQQEDSAVYLCASSIGGNYGYTFGSGTRLTVV.

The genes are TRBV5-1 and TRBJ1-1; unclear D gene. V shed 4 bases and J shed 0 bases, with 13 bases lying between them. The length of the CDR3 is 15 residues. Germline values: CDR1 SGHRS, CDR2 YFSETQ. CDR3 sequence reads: CASSVGTVMNTEAFF. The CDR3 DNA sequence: TGCGCCAGCAGCGTCGGCACAGTCATGAACACTGAAGCTTTCTTT.

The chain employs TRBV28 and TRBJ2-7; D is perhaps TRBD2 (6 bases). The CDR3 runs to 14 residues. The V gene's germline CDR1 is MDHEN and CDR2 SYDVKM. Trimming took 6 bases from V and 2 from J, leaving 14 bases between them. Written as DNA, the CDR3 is TGTGCCAGCAGACGTGAGGGAGGACCCTACGAGCAGTACTTC. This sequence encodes CASRREGGPYEQYF.

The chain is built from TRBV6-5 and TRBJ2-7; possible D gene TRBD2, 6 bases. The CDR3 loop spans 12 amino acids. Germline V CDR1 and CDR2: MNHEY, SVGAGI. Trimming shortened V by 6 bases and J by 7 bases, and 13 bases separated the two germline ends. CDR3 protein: CASRDAGWEQYF. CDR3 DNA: TGTGCCAGCAGGGACGCGGGGTGGGAGCAGTACTTC.

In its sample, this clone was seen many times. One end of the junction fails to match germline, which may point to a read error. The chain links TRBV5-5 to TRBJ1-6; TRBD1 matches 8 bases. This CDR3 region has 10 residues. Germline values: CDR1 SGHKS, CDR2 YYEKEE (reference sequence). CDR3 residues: CASSGTGLYF. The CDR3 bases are TGTGCCAGCTCCGGGACAGGTCTATACTTT.

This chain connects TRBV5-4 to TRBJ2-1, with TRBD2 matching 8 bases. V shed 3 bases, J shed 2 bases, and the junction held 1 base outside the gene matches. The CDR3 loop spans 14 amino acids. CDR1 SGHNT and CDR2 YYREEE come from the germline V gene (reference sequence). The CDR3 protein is CASSWGLAYNEQFF. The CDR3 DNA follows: TGTGCCAGCAGCTGGGGACTAGCCTACAATGAGCAGTTCTTC.

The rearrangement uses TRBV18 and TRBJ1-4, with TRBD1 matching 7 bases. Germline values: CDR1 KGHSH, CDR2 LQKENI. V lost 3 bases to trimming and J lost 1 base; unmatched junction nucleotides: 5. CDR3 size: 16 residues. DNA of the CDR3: TGTGCCAGCTCACCTCCGAACAGGGGAACTAATGAAAAACTGTTTTTT. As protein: CASSPPNRGTNEKLFF. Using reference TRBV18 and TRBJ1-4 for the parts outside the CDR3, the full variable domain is NAGVMQNPRHLVRRRGQEARLRCSPMKGHSHVYWYRQLPEEGLKFMVYLQKENIIDESGMPKERFSAEFPKEGPSILRIQQVVRGDSAAYFCASSPPNRGTNEKLFFGSGTQLSVL.

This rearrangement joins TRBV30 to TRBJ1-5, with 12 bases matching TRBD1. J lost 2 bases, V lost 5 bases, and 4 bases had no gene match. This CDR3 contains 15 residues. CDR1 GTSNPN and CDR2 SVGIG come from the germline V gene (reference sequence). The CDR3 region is CAWGGTGGGNQPQHF. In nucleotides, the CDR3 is TGTGCCTGGGGGGGGACAGGGGGCGGCAATCAGCCCCAGCATTTT.

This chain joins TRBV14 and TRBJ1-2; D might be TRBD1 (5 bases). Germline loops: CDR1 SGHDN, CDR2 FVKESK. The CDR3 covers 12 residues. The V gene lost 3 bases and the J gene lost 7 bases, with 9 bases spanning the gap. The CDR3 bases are TGTGCCAGCAGCCATGGCGGGGGTGGCTACACCTTC. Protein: CASSHGGGGYTF.

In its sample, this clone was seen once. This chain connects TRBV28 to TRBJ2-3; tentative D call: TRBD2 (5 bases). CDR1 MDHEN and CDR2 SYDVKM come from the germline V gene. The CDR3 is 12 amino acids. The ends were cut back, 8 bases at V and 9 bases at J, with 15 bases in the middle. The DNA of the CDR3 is TGTGCCAGCGGCCAAATTCGAGGGACGCAGTATTTT. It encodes CASGQIRGTQYF.

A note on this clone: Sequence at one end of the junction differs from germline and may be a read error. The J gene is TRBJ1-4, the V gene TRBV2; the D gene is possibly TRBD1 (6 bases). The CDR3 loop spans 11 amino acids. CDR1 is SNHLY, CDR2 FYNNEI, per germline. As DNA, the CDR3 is TGTGCCAGCGCCGGACAGCTTGGGATGATTTTT. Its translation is CASAGQLGMIF.

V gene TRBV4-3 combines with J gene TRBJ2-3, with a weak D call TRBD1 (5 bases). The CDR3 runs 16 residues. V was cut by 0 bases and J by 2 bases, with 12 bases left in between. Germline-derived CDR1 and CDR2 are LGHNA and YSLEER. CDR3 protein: CASSQEIQDPTDTQYF. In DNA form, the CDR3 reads TGCGCCAGCAGCCAAGAAATACAGGACCCCACAGATACGCAGTATTTT.

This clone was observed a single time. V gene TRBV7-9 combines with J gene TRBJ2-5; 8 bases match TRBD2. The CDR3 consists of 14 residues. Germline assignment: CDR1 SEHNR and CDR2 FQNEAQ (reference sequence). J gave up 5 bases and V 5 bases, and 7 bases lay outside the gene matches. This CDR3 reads CASSANGGVETQYF. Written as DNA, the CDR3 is TGTGCCAGCAGCGCAAACGGGGGGGTTGAGACCCAGTACTTC.

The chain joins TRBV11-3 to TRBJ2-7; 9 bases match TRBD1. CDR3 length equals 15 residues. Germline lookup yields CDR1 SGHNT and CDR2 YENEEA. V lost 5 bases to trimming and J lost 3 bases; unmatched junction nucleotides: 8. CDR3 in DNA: TGTGCCAGCAGCCCTAGGACAGGGGCTGACTACGAGCAGTACTTC. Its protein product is CASSPRTGADYEQYF.

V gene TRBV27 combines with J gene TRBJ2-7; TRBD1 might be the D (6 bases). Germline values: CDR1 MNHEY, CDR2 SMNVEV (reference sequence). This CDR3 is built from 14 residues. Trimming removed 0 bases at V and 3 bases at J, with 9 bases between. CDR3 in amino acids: CASSLSTGSYEQYF. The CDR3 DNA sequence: TGTGCCAGCAGTTTATCGACAGGTAGCTACGAGCAGTACTTC.

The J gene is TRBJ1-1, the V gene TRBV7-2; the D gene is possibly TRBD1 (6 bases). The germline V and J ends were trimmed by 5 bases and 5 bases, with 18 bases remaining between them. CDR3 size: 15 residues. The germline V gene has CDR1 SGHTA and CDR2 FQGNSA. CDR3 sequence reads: CASSLVARGRTEAFF. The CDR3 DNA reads TGTGCCAGCAGCCTCGTGGCCAGGGGACGGACTGAAGCTTTCTTT.

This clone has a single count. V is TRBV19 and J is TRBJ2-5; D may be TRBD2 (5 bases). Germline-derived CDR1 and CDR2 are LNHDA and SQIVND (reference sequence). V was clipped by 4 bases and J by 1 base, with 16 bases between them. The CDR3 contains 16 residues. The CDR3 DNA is TGTGCCAGTAGTAGCCTGGACGCAGGAGGCCAAGAGACCCAGTACTTC. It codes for CASSSLDAGGQETQYF. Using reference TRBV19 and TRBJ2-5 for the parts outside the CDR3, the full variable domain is DGGITQSPKYLFRKEGQNVTLSCEQNLNHDAMYWYRQDPGQGLRLIYYSQIVNDFQKGDIAEGYSVSREKKESFPLTVTSAQKNPTAFYLCASSSLDAGGQETQYFGPGTRLLVL.

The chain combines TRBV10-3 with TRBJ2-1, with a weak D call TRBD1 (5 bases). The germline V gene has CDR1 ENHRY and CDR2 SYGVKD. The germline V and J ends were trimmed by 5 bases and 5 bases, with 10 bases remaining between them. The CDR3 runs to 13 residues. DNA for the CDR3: TGTGCCATCAGTCAGGGCGGAAACAATGAGCAGTTCTTC. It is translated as CAISQGGNNEQFF.

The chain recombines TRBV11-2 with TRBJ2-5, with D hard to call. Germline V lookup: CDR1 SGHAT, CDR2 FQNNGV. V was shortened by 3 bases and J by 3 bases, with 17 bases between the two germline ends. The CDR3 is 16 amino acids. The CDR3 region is CASSFFAMSSKETQYF. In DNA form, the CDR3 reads TGTGCCAGCAGCTTTTTCGCGATGAGTTCAAAAGAGACCCAGTACTTC.

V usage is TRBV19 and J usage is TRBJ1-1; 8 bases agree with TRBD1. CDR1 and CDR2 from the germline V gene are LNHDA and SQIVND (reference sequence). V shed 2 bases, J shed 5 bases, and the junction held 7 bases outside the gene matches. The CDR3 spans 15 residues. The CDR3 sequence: CASSITGGSSTEAFF. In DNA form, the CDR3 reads TGTGCCAGTAGTATAACAGGGGGATCTAGTACTGAAGCTTTCTTT.

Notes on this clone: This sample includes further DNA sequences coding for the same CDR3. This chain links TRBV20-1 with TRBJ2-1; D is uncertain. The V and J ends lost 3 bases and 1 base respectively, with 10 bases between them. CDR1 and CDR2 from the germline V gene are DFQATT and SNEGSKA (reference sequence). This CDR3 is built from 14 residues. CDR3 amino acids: CSASVSTSYNEQFF. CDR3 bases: TGCAGTGCTAGTGTAAGTACATCCTACAATGAGCAGTTCTTC.

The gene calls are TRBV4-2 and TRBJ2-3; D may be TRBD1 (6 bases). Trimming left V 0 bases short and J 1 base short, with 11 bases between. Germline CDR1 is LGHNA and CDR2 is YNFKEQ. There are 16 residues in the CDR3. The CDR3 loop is CASSQDVGAGTDTQYF. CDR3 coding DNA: TGTGCCAGCAGCCAAGATGTGGGGGCCGGCACAGATACGCAGTATTTT.